This T cell receptor (beta chain) derives from a study of human T cells and chemical hapten exposure. Study information: 2% DPC applied to an approximately 2 cm by approximately 2 cm arm area sensitized donors.

Ten or more counts support this clonotype. TCRdb used MiXCR to reprocess the RACE reads, holding one entry per CDR3 protein. The sample carries under 50,000 distinct CDR3 sequences, over 7.5% recorded once. Time point noted: patch test 3, about 24 weeks after DPC sensitization. Documented treatment: therapeutic diphenylcyclopropenone sensitization with weekly scalp DPC. The authors extracted total RNA from unfractionated whole blood. Alopecia patients between 18 and 70 years old and suitable for DPC were used as donors. Germline trimming cut 5 bases from V and 7 bases from J; bases unmatched to any gene: 6. The germline V gene has CDR1 MNHEY and CDR2 SMNVEV (reference sequence). This CDR3 comprises 15 residues.

V gene TRBV27 combines with J gene TRBJ1-6, with 9 bases aligning to TRBD1. The specimen was whole blood, collected in connection with sensitization to the hapten diphenylcyclopropenone (DPC). This sequence originates from a man in his fifties with alopecia areata. Some clones in this sample may be carry-over from other donors' samples. In DNA, the CDR3 is TGTGCCAGCAGTCCCTGGGACAGGGAAAATTCACCCCTCCACTTT. It is translated as CASSPWDRENSPLHF.